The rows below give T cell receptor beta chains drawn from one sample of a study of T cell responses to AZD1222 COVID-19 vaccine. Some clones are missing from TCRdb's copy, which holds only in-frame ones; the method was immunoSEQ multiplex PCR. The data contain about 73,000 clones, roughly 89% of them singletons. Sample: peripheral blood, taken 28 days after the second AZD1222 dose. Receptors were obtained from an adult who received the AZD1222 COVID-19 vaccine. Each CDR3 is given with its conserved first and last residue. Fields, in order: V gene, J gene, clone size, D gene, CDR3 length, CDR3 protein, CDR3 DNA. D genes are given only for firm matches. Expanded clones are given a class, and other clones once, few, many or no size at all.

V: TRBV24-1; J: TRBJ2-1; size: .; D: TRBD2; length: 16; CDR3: CATSDLREPGGNEQFF; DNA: TGTGCCACCAGTGATTTAAGGGAGCCGGGGGGCAATGAGCAGTTCTTC
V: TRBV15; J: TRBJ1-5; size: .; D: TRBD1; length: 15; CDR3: CATSRNRGPNQPQHF; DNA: TGTGCCACCAGCAGGAACAGGGGGCCCAATCAGCCCCAGCATTTT
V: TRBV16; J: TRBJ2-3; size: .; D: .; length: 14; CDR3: CASSRSYRTDTQYF; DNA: TGTGCCAGCAGCCGATCATATCGCACAGATACGCAGTATTTT
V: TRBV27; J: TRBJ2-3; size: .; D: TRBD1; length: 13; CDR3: CASSRQGVDTQYF; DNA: TGTGCCAGCAGTCGACAGGGGGTAGATACGCAGTATTTT
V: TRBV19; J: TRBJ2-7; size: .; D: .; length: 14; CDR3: CASSRAQVGYEQYF; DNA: TGTGCCAGTAGTAGGGCCCAGGTGGGCTACGAGCAGTACTTC
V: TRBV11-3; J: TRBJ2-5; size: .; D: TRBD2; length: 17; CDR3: CASSPGLAGQGQETQYF; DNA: TGTGCCAGCAGCCCTGGACTAGCGGGACAGGGGCAAGAGACCCAGTACTTC
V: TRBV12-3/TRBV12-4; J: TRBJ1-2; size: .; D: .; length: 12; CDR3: CASSLGGGGYTF; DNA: TGTGCCAGCAGTTTAGGCGGGGGAGGCTACACCTTC
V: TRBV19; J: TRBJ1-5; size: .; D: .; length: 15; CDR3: CASTLARFGNQPQHF; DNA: TGTGCCAGTACCTTGGCCAGGTTCGGGAATCAGCCCCAGCATTTT
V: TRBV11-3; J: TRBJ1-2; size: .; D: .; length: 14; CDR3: CASSLDGGNYGYTF; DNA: TGTGCCAGCAGCTTAGATGGGGGGAACTATGGCTACACCTTC
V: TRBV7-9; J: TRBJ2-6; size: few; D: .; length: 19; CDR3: CASSLVLGTPLSGANVLTF; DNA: TGTGCCAGCAGCTTAGTTTTGGGGACACCCCTTTCTGGGGCCAACGTCCTGACTTTC
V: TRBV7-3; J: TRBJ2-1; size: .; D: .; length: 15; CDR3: CASSLRVGGHNEQFF; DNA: TGTGCCAGCAGCTTACGGGTAGGGGGTCACAATGAGCAGTTCTTC
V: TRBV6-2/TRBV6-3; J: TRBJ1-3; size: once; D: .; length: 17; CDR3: CASSYPPGDTSGNTIYF; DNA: TGTGCCAGCAGTTACCCGCCGGGAGACACCTCTGGAAACACCATATATTTT
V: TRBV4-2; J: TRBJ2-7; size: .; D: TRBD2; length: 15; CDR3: CASGPGGGRPYEQYF; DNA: TGTGCCAGCGGCCCGGGGGGGGGTCGGCCCTACGAGCAGTACTTC
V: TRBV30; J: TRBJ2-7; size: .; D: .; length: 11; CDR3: CAWSDPYEQYF; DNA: TGTGCCTGGAGTGACCCTTACGAGCAGTACTTC
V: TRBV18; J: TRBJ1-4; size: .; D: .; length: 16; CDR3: CASSLQQQGLNEKLFF; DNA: TGTGCCAGCTCACTACAACAACAGGGTCTTAATGAAAAACTGTTTTTT
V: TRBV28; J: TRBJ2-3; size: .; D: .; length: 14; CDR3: CASSTGWSTDTQYF; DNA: TGTGCCAGCAGCACTGGATGGAGCACAGATACGCAGTATTTT
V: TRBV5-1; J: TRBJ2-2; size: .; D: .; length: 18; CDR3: CASSPGQIGFMYAGELFF; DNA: TGCGCCAGCAGCCCGGGACAAATCGGGTTTATGTACGCCGGGGAGCTGTTTTTT
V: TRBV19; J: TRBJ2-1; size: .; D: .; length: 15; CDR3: CASSIDRRPANEQFF; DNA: TGTGCCAGTAGTATAGATCGGCGGCCAGCCAATGAGCAGTTCTTC
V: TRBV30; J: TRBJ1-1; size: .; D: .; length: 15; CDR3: CAWWVGPGSNTEAFF; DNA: TGTGCCTGGTGGGTGGGTCCGGGCTCGAACACTGAAGCTTTCTTT
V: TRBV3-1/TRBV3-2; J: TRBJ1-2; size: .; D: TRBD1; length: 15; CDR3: CASSQIQGAIYGYTF; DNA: TGTGCCAGCAGCCAAATACAGGGGGCCATCTATGGCTACACCTTC
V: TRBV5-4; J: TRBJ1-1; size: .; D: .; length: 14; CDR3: CASRPVPEYTEAFF; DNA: TGTGCCAGCAGGCCAGTTCCTGAGTACACTGAAGCTTTCTTT
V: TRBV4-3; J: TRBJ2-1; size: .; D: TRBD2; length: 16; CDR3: CASSQESSGRYNEQFF; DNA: TGCGCCAGCAGCCAAGAGTCTAGCGGGAGATACAATGAGCAGTTCTTC
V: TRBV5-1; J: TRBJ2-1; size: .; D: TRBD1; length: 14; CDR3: CASSPRTGEDEQFF; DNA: TGCGCCAGCAGCCCCCGGACAGGGGAGGACGAGCAGTTCTTC
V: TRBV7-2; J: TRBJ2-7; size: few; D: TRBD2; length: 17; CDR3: CASSLGLAGGLRYEQYF; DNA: TGTGCCAGCAGCTTGGGACTAGCGGGGGGGCTCAGGTACGAGCAGTACTTC
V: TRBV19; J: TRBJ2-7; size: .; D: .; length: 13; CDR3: CASRVRRVYEQYF; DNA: TGTGCCAGTAGGGTTCGGCGCGTCTACGAGCAGTACTTC
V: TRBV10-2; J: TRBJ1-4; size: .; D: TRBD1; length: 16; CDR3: CASSGWDRGPNEKLFF; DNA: TGCGCCAGCAGTGGATGGGACAGGGGGCCTAATGAAAAACTGTTTTTT
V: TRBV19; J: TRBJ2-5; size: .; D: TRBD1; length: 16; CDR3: CASSIDTGGSQETQYF; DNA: TGTGCCAGTAGTATAGACACAGGGGGTAGCCAAGAGACCCAGTACTTC
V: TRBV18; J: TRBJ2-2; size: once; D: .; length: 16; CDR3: CASSPSRAQNTGELFF; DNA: TGTGCCAGCTCACCGTCTAGGGCCCAGAACACCGGGGAGCTGTTTTTT